One and the same sample provided the 31 T cell receptor beta chains below, sequenced in a study of beta chain features in type 1 diabetes. The whole isolated RNA underwent reverse transcription, so sequencing captured expressed TCRB transcripts. Here immunoSEQ multiplex PCR was the method, and the copy in TCRdb shows in-frame clones only, minus some. The sample contains hundreds of thousands of clones, less than 20% of which appear only once. The sequenced sample was naive CD4+ T cells from blood. The origin of the receptors is a man aged 18 to 29 in good health.

The sample holds a few counts of this clone. V and J are TRBV14 and TRBJ2-5; D uncertain. The CDR3 totals 14 residues. Germline V gene lookup returns CDR1 SGHDN and CDR2 FVKESK. Trimming took off 4 bases at V and 7 bases at J, with 16 bases between the two ends. CDR3 bases: TGTGCCAGCAGCCCCCGGCGAGGCGGATGGACCCAGTACTTC. This gives the protein CASSPRRGGWTQYF.

V is TRBV7-3 and J is TRBJ1-1; D gene unclear. Trimming left V 0 bases short and J 10 bases short, with 12 bases between. This CDR3 is 13 amino acids long. The germline V gene encodes CDR1 SGHTA and CDR2 FQGTGA. CDR3 coding DNA: TGTGCCAGCAGCTTAACTGGTCCCCTGCCAGCTTTCTTT. It translates to CASSLTGPLPAFF.

This clone was seen a handful of times. The chain carries TRBV9 and TRBJ1-2; a possible D gene is TRBD1 (6 bases). The CDR3 has 16 residues. The germline V gene encodes CDR1 SGDLS and CDR2 YYNGEE. V was pared by 0 bases and J by 4 bases, with 16 bases between. The CDR3 here is CASSVEGKGTIYGYTF. The CDR3 DNA sequence: TGTGCCAGCAGCGTAGAAGGCAAGGGGACAATCTATGGCTACACCTTC.

This clone has only a few counts. The chain joins TRBV29-1 to TRBJ1-6; 9 positions match TRBD1. The V gene end was trimmed by 5 bases and the J gene end by 9 bases; junction bases not matched to a gene: 11. CDR3 size: 15 residues. The germline V gene encodes CDR1 SQVTM and CDR2 ANQGSEA. The CDR3 sequence: CSVIFTGQGSSPLHF. CDR3 in DNA: TGCAGCGTTATCTTTACGGGACAGGGAAGTTCACCCCTCCACTTT.

This clone has only a few counts. V is TRBV7-9 and J is TRBJ2-7; 11 nucleotides match TRBD2. The CDR3 is 15 amino acids. The germline gives CDR1 SEHNR, CDR2 FQNEAQ (reference sequence). V lost 5 bases, J lost 2 bases, and 5 bases stayed unmatched. The DNA of the CDR3 is TGTGCCAGCAGCATACTAGCGGGAGTTACCTACGAGCAGTACTTC. Amino acids: CASSILAGVTYEQYF. Filled out from reference TRBV7-9 and TRBJ2-7, the complete variable domain reads DTGVSQNPRHKITKRGQNVTFRCDPISEHNRLYWYRQTLGQGPEFLTYFQNEAQLEKSRLLSDRFSAERPKGSFSTLEIQRTEQGDSAMYLCASSILAGVTYEQYFGPGTRLTVT.

This clone turned up a few times. The chain uses TRBV11-2 and TRBJ1-4, with TRBD1 as a possible D gene (5 bases). This CDR3 comprises 15 residues. Germline CDR1 is SGHAT and CDR2 is FQNNGV. Trimming took 6 bases from V and 4 from J, leaving 15 bases between them. The CDR3: CASRAPGRLNEKLFF. The CDR3 DNA sequence: TGTGCCAGCAGGGCACCGGGACGGCTTAATGAAAAACTGTTTTTT.

The chain combines TRBV4-2 with TRBJ2-2; D possibly corresponds to TRBD1 (5 bases). CDR1 and CDR2 (germline): LGHNA, YNFKEQ. The ends were cut back, 1 base at V and 6 bases at J, with 12 bases in the middle. The CDR3 sequence is 15 residues long. CDR3 loop: CASSQGAGSAGELFF. The DNA of the CDR3 is TGTGCCAGCAGCCAAGGCGCAGGGTCGGCCGGGGAGCTGTTTTTT.

This clone was seen more than once but under ten times. The J gene is TRBJ2-7, the V gene TRBV7-2; 10 bases match TRBD1. This CDR3 has 16 amino acids. Germline CDR1 and CDR2: SGHTA and FQGNSA. J gave up 2 bases and V 4 bases, and 8 bases lay outside the gene matches. The DNA of the CDR3 is TGTGCCAGCAGCTCCGTCCGGGACAGGGGCCCCTACGAGCAGTACTTC. This sequence encodes CASSSVRDRGPYEQYF.

This clone was counted a few times. The rearrangement joins TRBV11-3 to TRBJ1-1; 8 positions match TRBD1. The CDR3 length is 13 residues. With V trimmed by 5 bases and J by 4 bases, 3 bases remained unmatched. Germline V gene lookup returns CDR1 SGHNT and CDR2 YENEEA. The CDR3 here is CASSEDRGTEAFF. The CDR3 coding sequence is TGTGCCAGCAGCGAAGACAGGGGCACTGAAGCTTTCTTT.

The chain has TRBV11-2 and TRBJ2-1; the match to TRBD1 covers 7 bases. Germline V gene lookup returns CDR1 SGHAT and CDR2 FQNNGV. The CDR3 has 14 residues. V was pared by 5 bases and J by 4 bases, with 5 bases of the junction left unmatched. CDR3 sequence: CASSDWTGYNEQFF. The CDR3 bases are TGTGCCAGCAGCGATTGGACAGGATACAATGAGCAGTTCTTC.

There are a few counts of this clone. J is TRBJ2-7 and V is TRBV5-4, with 8 bases lining up with TRBD1. The CDR3 runs 16 residues. V trimming: 4 bases; J trimming: 7 bases; junction bases outside the gene matches: 16. Germline V CDR1 and CDR2: SGHNT, YYREEE (reference sequence). The CDR3 bases are TGTGCCAGCAGCGCGACCCTTCGACAGGGGACGGGGGAGCAGTACTTC. This translates into CASSATLRQGTGEQYF.

A few counts support this clone. This chain uses TRBV27 with TRBJ1-1, with no clear D. Germline loops: CDR1 MNHEY, CDR2 SMNVEV (reference sequence). V was shortened by 5 bases and J by 4 bases, with 17 bases between the two germline ends. The CDR3 runs 15 residues. CDR3 coding DNA: TGTGCCAGCAGTCCCACCTATTTGGTACCCACTGAAGCTTTCTTT. This sequence encodes CASSPTYLVPTEAFF.

In its sample, this clone was seen once. The chain uses TRBV28 and TRBJ1-1; 7 bases align to TRBD1. This CDR3 is built from 15 residues. Germline CDR1 reads MDHEN; CDR2 reads SYDVKM. J was trimmed by 1 base and V by 5 bases; bases with no gene match: 7. The CDR3 loop is CASSLSGTANTEAFF. The CDR3 coding sequence is TGTGCCAGCAGTCTCTCCGGGACAGCGAACACTGAAGCTTTCTTT.

The V gene is TRBV15, the J gene TRBJ2-3, with D perhaps assigned TRBD1 or TRBD2 (5 bases each). CDR1 LNHNV and CDR2 YYDKDF come from the germline V gene (reference sequence). This CDR3 region has 15 residues. V lost 0 bases and J 2 bases, leaving 9 bases between the germline ends. This chain's CDR3 is CATSRDGTNTDTQYF. The CDR3 DNA follows: TGTGCCACCAGCAGAGATGGGACCAACACAGATACGCAGTATTTT. The full variable domain, its missing parts supplied by reference TRBV15 and TRBJ2-3, is DAMVIQNPRYQVTQFGKPVTLSCSQTLNHNVMYWYQQKSSQAPKLLFHYYDKDFNNEADTPDNFQSRRPNTSFCFLDIRSPGLGDTAMYLCATSRDGTNTDTQYFGPGTRLTVL.

This clone came up a few times. The genes are TRBV7-2 and TRBJ1-3; D is unclear. The CDR3 spans 14 residues. Germline CDR1 and CDR2: SGHTA and FQGNSA. Trimming took off 7 bases at V and 4 bases at J, with 14 bases between the two ends. This chain's CDR3 is CASTAQGYGNTIYF. CDR3 coding DNA: TGTGCCAGCACCGCCCAAGGGTACGGAAACACCATATATTTT.

The gene calls are TRBV5-1 and TRBJ2-4; 7 bases are shared with TRBD1. Germline CDR1 and CDR2: SGHRS and YFSETQ. J was trimmed by 9 bases and V by 3 bases; bases with no gene match: 3. The CDR3 consists of 12 residues. CDR3 region: CASSWDSGIQYF. Written as DNA, the CDR3 is TGCGCCAGCAGCTGGGACAGTGGCATTCAGTACTTC.

This clone was counted a few times. This chain connects TRBV29-1 to TRBJ1-2; TRBD1 matches 8 bases. The germline V gene has CDR1 SQVTM and CDR2 ANQGSEA. The CDR3 sequence is 13 residues long. The V segment lost 6 bases and the J segment 5 bases; nucleotides outside the gene matches: 8. The CDR3 bases are TGCAGCGTAGAGCACGACAGGGGTTATGGCTACACCTTC. The encoded protein is CSVEHDRGYGYTF. The full variable domain, its missing parts supplied by reference TRBV29-1 and TRBJ1-2, is SAVISQKPSRDICQRGTSLTIQCQVDSQVTMMFWYRQQPGQSLTLIATANQGSEATYESGFVIDKFPISRPNLTFSTLTVSNMSPEDSSIYLCSVEHDRGYGYTFGSGTRLTVV.

V is TRBV28 and J is TRBJ1-2; D call uncertain. The CDR3 is 12 amino acids. Per the germline V gene, CDR1 is MDHEN and CDR2 is SYDVKM. Trimming stripped 1 base from V and 8 bases from J, with 8 bases between. The CDR3 loop is CASSLFVSGYTF. The CDR3 DNA follows: TGTGCCAGCAGTTTATTTGTGTCCGGCTACACCTTC.

The chain joins TRBV7-9 to TRBJ2-5; D is unresolved. V lost 1 base, J lost 2 bases, and 8 bases lay in between. Germline lookup yields CDR1 SEHNR and CDR2 FQNEAQ (reference sequence). This CDR3 contains 14 residues. The CDR3 nucleotides read TGTGCCAGCAGCTTAGTAGGTCAGCAAGAGACCCAGTACTTC. Its translation is CASSLVGQQETQYF.

This rearrangement joins TRBV5-6 to TRBJ2-7; no firm D call. The length of the CDR3 is 12 residues. The germline gives CDR1 SGHDT, CDR2 YYEEEE. V was cut by 5 bases and J by 0 bases, with 6 bases left in between. CDR3 DNA: TGTGCCAGCAGTCTCAGCTCCTACGAGCAGTACTTC. Its translation is CASSLSSYEQYF.

V and J are TRBV28 and TRBJ2-3; 11 nucleotides agree with TRBD2. Per germline, CDR1 MDHEN and CDR2 SYDVKM. V was pared by 5 bases and J by 5 bases, with 6 bases of the junction left unmatched. This CDR3 spans 15 amino acids. CDR3 coding DNA: TGTGCCAGCAGTCTAGCGGGGGGCGAGAAAGATACGCAGTATTTT. It encodes CASSLAGGEKDTQYF. Full variable domain (outside the CDR3, taken from reference TRBV28 and TRBJ2-3): DVKVTQSSRYLVKRTGEKVFLECVQDMDHENMFWYRQDPGLGLRLIYFSYDVKMKEKGDIPEGYSVSREKKERFSLILESASTNQTSMYLCASSLAGGEKDTQYFGPGTRLTVL.

This clone was observed a handful of times. CDR3 sequence: CASSLTSGRSGELFF. Written as DNA, the CDR3 is TGTGCCAGCAGCTTAACTAGCGGGAGATCCGGGGAGCTGTTTTTT. V and J are TRBV7-2 and TRBJ2-2; TRBD2 matches at 11 bases. Trimming took 2 bases from V and 6 from J; bases not matched to a gene: 2. In germline, CDR1 is SGHTA, CDR2 FQGNSA. CDR3 length: 15 amino acids.

Concerning this clone itself: At one end, the junction sequence differs from germline, possibly due to a read error. The V gene is TRBV20-1, the J gene TRBJ2-7, with D possibly being TRBD1 (6 bases). The germline CDR1 and CDR2 sequences are DFQATT and SNEGSKA (reference sequence). This CDR3 spans 8 amino acids. The CDR3 region is CSAQGPHF. CDR3 bases: TGCAGTGCCCAGGGGCCCCACTTC.

This chain joins TRBV29-1 and TRBJ2-5; maybe TRBD2 (6 bases). V was clipped by 2 bases and J by 3 bases, with 7 bases between them. This CDR3 has 12 residues. CDR1 and CDR2 from the germline V gene are SQVTM and ANQGSEA. CDR3: CSVEPGEETQYF. The CDR3 DNA reads TGCAGCGTTGAACCGGGAGAAGAGACCCAGTACTTC.

The chain links TRBV25-1 to TRBJ1-2; D remains unclear. The germline V and J ends were trimmed by 2 bases and 5 bases, with 6 bases remaining between them. This CDR3 region has 12 residues. Germline V gene sequence: CDR1 MGHDK, CDR2 SYGVNS. The CDR3 loop reads CASSERVYGYTF. In nucleotides, the CDR3 is TGTGCCAGCAGTGAACGGGTTTATGGCTACACCTTC.

This clone was recorded a few times. The V gene is TRBV7-2, the J gene TRBJ1-2, with TRBD1 matching 9 bases. The length of the CDR3 is 14 residues. Per the germline V gene, CDR1 is SGHTA and CDR2 is FQGNSA. The V and J ends lost 5 bases and 8 bases, in that order; junction bases with no gene match: 9. CDR3 protein: CASSRFYRGQGYTF. The CDR3, as DNA: TGTGCCAGCAGCCGCTTCTACAGGGGGCAGGGCTACACCTTC.

V usage is TRBV4-3 and J usage is TRBJ2-1, with TRBD1 matching over 8 bases. Germline V gene lookup returns CDR1 LGHNA and CDR2 YSLEER. CDR3 length equals 16 residues. V trimming: 0 bases; J trimming: 7 bases; junction bases outside the gene matches: 8. CDR3 residues: CASSQERETGGNEQFF. As DNA, the CDR3 is TGCGCCAGCAGCCAAGAGCGGGAAACAGGGGGTAATGAGCAGTTCTTC.

This clone has only a few counts. This sample also contains other DNA sequences that code for the same CDR3. The J gene is TRBJ2-1, the V gene TRBV7-2; no clear D gene. There are 11 residues in the CDR3. V lost 5 bases to trimming and J lost 9 bases, with 8 bases between them. Germline loops: CDR1 SGHTA, CDR2 FQGNSA. The CDR3 region is CASSLSSEQFF. The CDR3, as DNA: TGTGCCAGCAGCCTAAGCAGTGAGCAGTTCTTC. Combining the CDR3 with reference TRBV7-2 and TRBJ2-1 gives the whole variable domain GAGVSQSPSNKVTEKGKDVELRCDPISGHTALYWYRQSLGQGLEFLIYFQGNSAPDKSGLPSDRFSAERTGGSVSTLTIQRTQQEDSAVYLCASSLSSEQFFGPGTRLTVL.

This clone was detected only a few times. The gene calls are TRBV19 and TRBJ2-6; D is perhaps TRBD2 (5 bases). CDR3 length: 15 amino acids. Germline V gene lookup returns CDR1 LNHDA and CDR2 SQIVND (reference sequence). The ends were cut back, 7 bases at V and 4 bases at J, with 14 bases in the middle. In DNA form, the CDR3 reads TGTGCCAGTAACGACGGAGGTTTGGGGGCCAACGTCCTGACTTTC. Residues: CASNDGGLGANVLTF.

This clone was picked up a small number of times. The chain has TRBV9 and TRBJ2-7, with 7 bases identical to TRBD2. Germline-derived CDR1 and CDR2 are SGDLS and YYNGEE. This CDR3 has 15 residues. The V segment lost 1 base and the J segment 2 bases; nucleotides outside the gene matches: 6. DNA for the CDR3: TGTGCCAGCAGCGTAAGCACGGGAGGACCCTACGAGCAGTACTTC. Its translation is CASSVSTGGPYEQYF.

This clone was counted between two and nine times. The chain recombines TRBV2 with TRBJ2-3; D possibly corresponds to TRBD2 (5 bases). The V end was cut by 5 bases, the J end by 5 bases, with 8 bases between. The CDR3 runs 12 residues. Germline V gene sequence: CDR1 SNHLY, CDR2 FYNNEI. CDR3 DNA sequence: TGTGCCAGCAGTCTTCGGGGAGATACGCAGTATTTT. As protein: CASSLRGDTQYF.